This T cell receptor (beta chain) is from a study of blood T cell repertoires in COVID-19. Study overall: Specimens from acute and convalescent COVID-19 originated in the United States, Italy and Spain.

The protocol was immunoSEQ multiplex PCR, while the TCRdb copy is restricted to in-frame clones and leaves out a portion. The table includes 180,000 or so clones, approximately 83% detected once. Sequencing was done on a sample of peripheral blood. The receptor was derived from a human donor with active or convalescent COVID-19. The donor label of this sample is uncertain.

The CDR3 coding sequence is TGTGCCAGCAGCACGCTAGCGGGGTTACCCTACGAGCAGTACTTC. Residues: CASSTLAGLPYEQYF. The chain links TRBV7-8 to TRBJ2-7; 9 bases are shared with TRBD2. With 5 bases clipped from V and 2 bases from J, the junction kept 7 bases outside the gene matches. The CDR3 runs 15 residues. Germline lookup yields CDR1 SGHVS and CDR2 FQNEAQ. Drawing the rest from reference TRBV7-8 and TRBJ2-7, the complete variable domain is GAGVSQSPRYKVAKRGQDVALRCDPISGHVSLFWYQQALGQGPEFLTYFQNEAQLDKSGLPSDRFFAERPEGSVSTLKIQRTQQEDSAVYLCASSTLAGLPYEQYFGPGTRLTVT.